The entry below gives a single T cell receptor (beta chain) sequence along with its context. Its binding antigen is unknown. There are no base qualities to consult, and no much larger clone falls within one base. Germline trimming: 8 bases from V, 2 bases from J; junction bases outside gene matches: 7. The CDR3 runs 15 residues from the cysteine to the phenylalanine. The DNA shown is the 45-base CDR3, in frame from base 1. From the germline V gene (reference sequence), CDR1 is LNHNV and CDR2 is YYDKDF. The data are from a study of OX40 agonist ivuxolimab in advanced cancers. In the study overall: Ivuxolimab was an agonistic, fully human IgG2 monoclonal antibody directed against OX40 (CD134), a costimulatory receptor. Intravenous ivuxolimab was administered to patients every 2 weeks at six dose levels: 0.01, 0.1, 0.3, 1.5, 3 and 10 mg/kg. Among the approximately 50 dose-escalation patients, about 19 had hepatocellular carcinoma, approximately 15 melanoma, 9 renal cell carcinoma and 9 head and neck cancer. In the dose-escalation cohort, around four fifths of patients were male, and the mean age was around 60 years with a range of roughly 23 to 90. Patients were allowed to have had prior anti-PD-1, anti-PD-L1 or anti-CTLA-4 therapy, and around 37% of the dose-escalation patients had previously received checkpoint inhibitors. Partial responses occurred in three dose-escalation patients, of whom one had hepatocellular carcinoma and two had cutaneous melanoma. The purpose of peripheral TCRbeta sequencing was to test whether ivuxolimab changed TCR sequence diversity and led to clonal T-cell expansion. The monotherapy dose-escalation portion (N of about 52 patients) of the phase I ivuxolimab trial is reported in the paper.

Genomic DNA was isolated from the sorted cells so that the TCRbeta CDR3 region could be sequenced. TCRbeta CDR3 regions were sequenced using the immunoSEQ Assay. TCRdb's version of the immuneACCESS table is confined to in-frame rearrangements and falls short of the full clone set. An unresolved V gene accounts for under half of the shortfall where checked; the remainder is of unknown origin. The sample table contains approximately 69,000 clones; only one count was recorded for roughly 94% of them. The top ten clones comprise approximately 14% of the sample. Study-wide conclusions, independent of this receptor: Antigen specificity was not determined for the clonally expanded peripheral T cells. At doses of 0.1 to 3.0 mg/kg, clonal expansion of both CD4+ and CD8+ blood T cells was observed from baseline to week 6. After ivuxolimab, more expanded clones were found on average in CD8+ T cells than in CD4+ T cells. In partial responders in the 0.1-3.0 mg/kg groups, normalized peripheral clonal expansion was found to be among the lowest, especially among CD8+ T cells. Low levels of normalized T-cell clonal expansion were also seen in some patients who did not respond.

Patients with autoimmune disease history or receiving systemic immunosuppression were excluded from the trial. In every dose cohort, peripheral blood was drawn for TCR sequencing at baseline, cycle 4 day 1, and cycle 7 day 1. Samples were obtained from an open-label, multicenter, first-in-human phase I dose-escalation trial of ivuxolimab. The trial enrolled adults with locally advanced or metastatic head and neck squamous cell, hepatocellular, melanoma or renal cell carcinoma. Before TCR sequencing, CD4+ T cells and CD8+ T cells were sorted from peripheral blood as separate populations. The sequencing used CD4+ or CD8+ T cells sorted from blood, collected in a trial of the OX40 agonist ivuxolimab. The sequence came from an adult with an advanced solid tumor such as melanoma, head and neck, liver or kidney cancer. The chain was built from TRBV15 and TRBJ2-3, and TRBD2 matches 10 of the central bases. This receptor carries the CDR3 CATDDTSGNTDTQYF. The bases read TGTGCCACCGACGACACTAGCGGGAACACAGATACGCAGTATTTT.